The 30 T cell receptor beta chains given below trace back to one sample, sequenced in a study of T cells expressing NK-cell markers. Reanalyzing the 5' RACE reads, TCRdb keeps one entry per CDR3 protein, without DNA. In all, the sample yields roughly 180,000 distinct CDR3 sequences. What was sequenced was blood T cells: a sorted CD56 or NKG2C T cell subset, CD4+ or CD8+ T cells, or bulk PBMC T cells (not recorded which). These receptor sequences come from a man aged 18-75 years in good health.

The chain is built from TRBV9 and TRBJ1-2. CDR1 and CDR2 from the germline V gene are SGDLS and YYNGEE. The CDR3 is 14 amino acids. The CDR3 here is CASSPASGNYGYTF.

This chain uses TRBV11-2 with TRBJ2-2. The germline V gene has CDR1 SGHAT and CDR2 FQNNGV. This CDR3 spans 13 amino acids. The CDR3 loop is CASSLDLGGELFF.

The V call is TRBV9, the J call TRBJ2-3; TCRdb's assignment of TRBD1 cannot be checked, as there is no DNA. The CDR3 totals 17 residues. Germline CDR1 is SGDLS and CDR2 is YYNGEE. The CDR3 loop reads CASSTRPDRGRTDTQYF.

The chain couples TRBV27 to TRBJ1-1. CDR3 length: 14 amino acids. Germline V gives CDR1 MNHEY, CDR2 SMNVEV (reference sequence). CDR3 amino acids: CASSLSRGGTEAFF.

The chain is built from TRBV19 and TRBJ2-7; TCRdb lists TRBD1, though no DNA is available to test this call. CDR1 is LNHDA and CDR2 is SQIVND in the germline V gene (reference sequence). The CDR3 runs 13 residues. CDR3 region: CASTPQGTYEQYF.

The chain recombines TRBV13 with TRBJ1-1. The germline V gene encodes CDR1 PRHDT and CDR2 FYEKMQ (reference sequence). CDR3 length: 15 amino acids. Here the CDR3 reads CASSLGFMAGGEAFF.

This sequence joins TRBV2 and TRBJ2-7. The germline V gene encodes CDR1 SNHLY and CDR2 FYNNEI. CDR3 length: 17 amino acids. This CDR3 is CASSEALILGTVYEQYF.

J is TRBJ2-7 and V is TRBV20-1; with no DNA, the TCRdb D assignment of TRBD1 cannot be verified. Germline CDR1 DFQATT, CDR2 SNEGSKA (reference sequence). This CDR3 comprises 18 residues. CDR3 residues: CSARVGVGAVRGIHEQYF.

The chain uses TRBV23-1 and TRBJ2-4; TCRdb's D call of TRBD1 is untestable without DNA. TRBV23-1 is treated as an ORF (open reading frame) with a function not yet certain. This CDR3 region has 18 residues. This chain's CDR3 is CASSQSGTGDKAKNIQYF.

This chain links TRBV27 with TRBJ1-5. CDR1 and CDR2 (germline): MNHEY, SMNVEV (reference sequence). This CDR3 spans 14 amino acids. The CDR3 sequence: CASSLSDSYQPQHF.

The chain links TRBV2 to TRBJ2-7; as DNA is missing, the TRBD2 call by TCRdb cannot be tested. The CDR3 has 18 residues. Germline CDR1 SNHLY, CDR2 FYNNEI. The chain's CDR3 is CASSERLAGTLHSYEQYF.

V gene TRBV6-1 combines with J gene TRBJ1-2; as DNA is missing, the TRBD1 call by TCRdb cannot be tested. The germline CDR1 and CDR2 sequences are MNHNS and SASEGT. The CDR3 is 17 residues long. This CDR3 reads CASSEEISGGAAYGYTF.

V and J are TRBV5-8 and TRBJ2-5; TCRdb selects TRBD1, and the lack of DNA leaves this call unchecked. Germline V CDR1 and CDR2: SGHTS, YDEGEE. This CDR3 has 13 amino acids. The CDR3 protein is CASSLRGPETQYF.

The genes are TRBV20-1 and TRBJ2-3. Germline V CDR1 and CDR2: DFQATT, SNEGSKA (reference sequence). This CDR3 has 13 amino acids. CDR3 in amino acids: CSAFWASTDTQYF.

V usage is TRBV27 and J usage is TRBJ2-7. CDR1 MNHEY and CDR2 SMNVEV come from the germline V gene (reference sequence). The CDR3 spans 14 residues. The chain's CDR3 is CASSFGGGTYEQYF.

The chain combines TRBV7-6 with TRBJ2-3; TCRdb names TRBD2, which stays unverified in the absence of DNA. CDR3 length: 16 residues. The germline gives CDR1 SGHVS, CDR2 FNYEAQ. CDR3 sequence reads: CASSLGGGASTDTQYF.

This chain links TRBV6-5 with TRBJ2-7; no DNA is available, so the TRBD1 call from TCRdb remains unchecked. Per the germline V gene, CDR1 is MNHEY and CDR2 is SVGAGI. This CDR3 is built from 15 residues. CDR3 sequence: CASSYSQGKNGEQYF.

This CDR3 reads CASSGPSLGTDTYNEQFF. The V gene is TRBV9, the J gene TRBJ2-1; with no DNA, the TCRdb D assignment of TRBD2 cannot be verified. The CDR3 consists of 18 residues. CDR1 and CDR2 (germline): SGDLS, YYNGEE.

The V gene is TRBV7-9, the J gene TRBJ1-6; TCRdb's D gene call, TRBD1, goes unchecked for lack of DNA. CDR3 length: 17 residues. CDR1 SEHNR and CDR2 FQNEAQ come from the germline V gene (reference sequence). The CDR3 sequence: CASSFTGTGAYNSPLHF. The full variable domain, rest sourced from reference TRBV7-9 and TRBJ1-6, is DTGVSQNPRHKITKRGQNVTFRCDPISEHNRLYWYRQTLGQGPEFLTYFQNEAQLEKSRLLSDRFSAERPKGSFSTLEIQRTEQGDSAMYLCASSFTGTGAYNSPLHFGNGTRLTVT.

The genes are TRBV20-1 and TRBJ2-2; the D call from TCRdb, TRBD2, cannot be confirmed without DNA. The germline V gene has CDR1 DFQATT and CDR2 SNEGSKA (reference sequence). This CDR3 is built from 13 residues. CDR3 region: CSASGLESGELFF.

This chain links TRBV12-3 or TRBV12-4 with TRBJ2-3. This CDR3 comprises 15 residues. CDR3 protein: CASSLAGRSTDTQYF.

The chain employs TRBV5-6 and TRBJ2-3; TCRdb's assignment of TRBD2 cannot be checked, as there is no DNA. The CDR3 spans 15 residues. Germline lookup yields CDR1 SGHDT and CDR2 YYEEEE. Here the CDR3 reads CASSLGHSGADTQYF.

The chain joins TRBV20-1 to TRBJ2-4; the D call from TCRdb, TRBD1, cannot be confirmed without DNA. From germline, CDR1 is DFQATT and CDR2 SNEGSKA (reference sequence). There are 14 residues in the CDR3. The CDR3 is CSAGGTVTKNIQYF.

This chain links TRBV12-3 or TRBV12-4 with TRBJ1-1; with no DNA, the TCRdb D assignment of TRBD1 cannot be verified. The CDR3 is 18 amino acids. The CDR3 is CASSFFRQGGGGWTEAFF.

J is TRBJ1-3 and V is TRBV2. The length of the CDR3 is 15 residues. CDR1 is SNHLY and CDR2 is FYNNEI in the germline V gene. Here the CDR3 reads CASSEGAGSGNTIYF.

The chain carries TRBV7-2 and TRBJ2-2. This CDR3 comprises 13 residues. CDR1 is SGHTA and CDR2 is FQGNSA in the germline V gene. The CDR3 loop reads CASSLGITGELFF.

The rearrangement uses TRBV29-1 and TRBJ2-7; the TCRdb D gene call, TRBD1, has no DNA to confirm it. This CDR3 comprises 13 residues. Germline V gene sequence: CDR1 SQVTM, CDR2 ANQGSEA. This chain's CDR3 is CSVADGGGHEQYF.

CDR3: CASSLEHGGRELFF. The V call is TRBV5-1, the J call TRBJ2-2; TCRdb calls TRBD2, which cannot be checked without DNA. The CDR3 has 14 amino acids. CDR1 and CDR2 from the germline V gene are SGHRS and YFSETQ.

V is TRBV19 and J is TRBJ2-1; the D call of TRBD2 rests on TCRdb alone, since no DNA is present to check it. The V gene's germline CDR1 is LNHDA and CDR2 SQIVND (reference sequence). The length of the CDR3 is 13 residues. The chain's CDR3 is CASSPSSGDEQFF.

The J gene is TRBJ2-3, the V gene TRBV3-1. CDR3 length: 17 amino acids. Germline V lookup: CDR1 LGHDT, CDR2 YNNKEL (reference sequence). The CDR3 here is CASSQEGIETPTDTQYF.